The entry below gives a single T cell receptor (beta chain) sequence along with its context. Its antigen is unidentified. V shed 5 bases and J shed 1 base, with 17 bases lying between them. This CDR3 comprises 15 residues. Per the germline V gene, CDR1 is GTSNPN and CDR2 is SVGIG (reference sequence). TCRdb used MiXCR to reprocess the 5' RACE reads, holding one entry per CDR3 protein. Found here are about 430,000 distinct CDR3 sequences, 20% to 25% of them singletons; the top ten hold around 9.5%. This sample was taken from a study of T-cell memory formation after mild COVID-19. General study results and limits: Specificity for SARS-CoV-2 was not confirmed among the second-wave clones peaking on day 37. Among CD4+ contracting clones, most were CM and EM, and CD8+ ones EMRA. Day 15 to 85 contracting clones showed balanced CD4/CD8; day 15 to 37 expanders favored CD4+.

The J gene is TRBJ2-5, the V gene TRBV30, with D tentatively TRBD2 (6 bases). Sequencing was carried out using PBMCs or a T cell subset sorted from them (not recorded which). The clonotype was recovered from an adult woman who had mild COVID-19 (a few samples of this study predate the infection). Cell type and time point are not known. CDR3 DNA: TGTGCCTGGGGTCCGGGACTCGTAGGCCAAGAGACCCAGTACTTC. It encodes CAWGPGLVGQETQYF.